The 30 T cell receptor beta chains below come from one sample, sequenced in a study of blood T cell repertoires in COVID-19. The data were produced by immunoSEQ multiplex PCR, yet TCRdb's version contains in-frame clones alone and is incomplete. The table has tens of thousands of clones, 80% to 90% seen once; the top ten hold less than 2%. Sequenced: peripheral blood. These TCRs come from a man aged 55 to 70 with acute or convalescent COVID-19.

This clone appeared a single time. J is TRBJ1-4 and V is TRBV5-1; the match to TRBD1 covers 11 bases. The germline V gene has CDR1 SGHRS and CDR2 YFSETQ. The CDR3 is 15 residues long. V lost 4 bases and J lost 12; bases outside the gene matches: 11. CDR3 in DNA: TGCGCCAGCAGCGGGTGGGACAGGGGGTCCGAACAACTGTTTTTT. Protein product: CASSGWDRGSEQLFF. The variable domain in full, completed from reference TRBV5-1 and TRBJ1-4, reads KAGVTQTPRYLIKTRGQQVTLSCSPISGHRSVSWYQQTPGQGLQFLFEYFSETQRNKGNFPGRFSGRQFSNSRSEMNVSTLELGDSALYLCASSGWDRGSEQLFFGSGTQLSVL.

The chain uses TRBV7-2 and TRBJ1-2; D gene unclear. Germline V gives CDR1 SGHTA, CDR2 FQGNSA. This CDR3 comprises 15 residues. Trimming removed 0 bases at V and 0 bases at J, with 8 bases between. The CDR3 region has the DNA TGTGCCAGCAGCTTAGCAGCCGGAGCTAACTATGGCTACACCTTC. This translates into CASSLAAGANYGYTF.

The CDR3, as DNA: TGTGCCAGCAGCGTAGGCGGATCGAACACTGAAGCTTTCTTT. Translating it yields CASSVGGSNTEAFF. The V gene is TRBV9, the J gene TRBJ1-1; D is uncertain. This CDR3 spans 14 amino acids. From germline, CDR1 is SGDLS and CDR2 YYNGEE. Deletions cut 0 bases from V and 1 base from J, with 7 bases between.

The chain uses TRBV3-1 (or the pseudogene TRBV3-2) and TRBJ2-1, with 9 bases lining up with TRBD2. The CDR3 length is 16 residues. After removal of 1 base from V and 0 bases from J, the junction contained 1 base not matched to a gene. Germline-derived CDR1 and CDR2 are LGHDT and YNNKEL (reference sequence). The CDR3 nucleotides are TGTGCCAGCAGCCAAGGACTAGCGGACTCCTACAATGAGCAGTTCTTC. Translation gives CASSQGLADSYNEQFF.

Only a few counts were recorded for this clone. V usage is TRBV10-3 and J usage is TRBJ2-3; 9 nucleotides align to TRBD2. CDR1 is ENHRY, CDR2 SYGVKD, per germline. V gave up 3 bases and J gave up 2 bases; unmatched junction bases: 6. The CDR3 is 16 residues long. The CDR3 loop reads CAISDPSGGTTDTQYF. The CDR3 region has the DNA TGTGCCATCAGTGATCCGAGCGGGGGGACCACAGATACGCAGTATTTT.

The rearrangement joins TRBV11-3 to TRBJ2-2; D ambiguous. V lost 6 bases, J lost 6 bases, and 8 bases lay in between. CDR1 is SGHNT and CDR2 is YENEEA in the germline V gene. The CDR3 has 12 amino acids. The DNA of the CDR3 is TGTGCCAGCAGATTAAGCGCCGGGGAGCTGTTTTTT. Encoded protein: CASRLSAGELFF.

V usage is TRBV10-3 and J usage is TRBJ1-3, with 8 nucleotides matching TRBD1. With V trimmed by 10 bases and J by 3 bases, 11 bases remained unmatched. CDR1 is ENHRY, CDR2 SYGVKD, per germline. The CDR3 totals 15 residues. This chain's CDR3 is CATSAGGAYGNTIYF. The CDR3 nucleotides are TGTGCCACCAGCGCAGGGGGCGCGTATGGAAACACCATATATTTT.

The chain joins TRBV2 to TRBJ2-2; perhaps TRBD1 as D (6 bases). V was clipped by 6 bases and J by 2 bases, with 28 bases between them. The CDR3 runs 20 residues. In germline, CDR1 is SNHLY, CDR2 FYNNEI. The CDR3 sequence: CASRGGSRRINRANTGELFF. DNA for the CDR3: TGTGCCAGCAGAGGGGGTTCGAGGAGAATAAACAGGGCAAACACCGGGGAGCTGTTTTTT.

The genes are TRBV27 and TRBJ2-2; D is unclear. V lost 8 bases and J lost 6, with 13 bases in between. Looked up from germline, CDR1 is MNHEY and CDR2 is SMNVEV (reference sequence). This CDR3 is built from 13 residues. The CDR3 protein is CASAAAVSGELFF. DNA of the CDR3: TGTGCCAGCGCGGCCGCGGTGTCCGGGGAGCTGTTTTTT.

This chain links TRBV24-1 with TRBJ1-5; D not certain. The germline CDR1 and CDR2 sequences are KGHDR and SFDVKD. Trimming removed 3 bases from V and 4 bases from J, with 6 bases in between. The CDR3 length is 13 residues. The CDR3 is CATSDPGNQPQHF. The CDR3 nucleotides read TGTGCCACCAGTGATCCGGGGAATCAGCCCCAGCATTTT.

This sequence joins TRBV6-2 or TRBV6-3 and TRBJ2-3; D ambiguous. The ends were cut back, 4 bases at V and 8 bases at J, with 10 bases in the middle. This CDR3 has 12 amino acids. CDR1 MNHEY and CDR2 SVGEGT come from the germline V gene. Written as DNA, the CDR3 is TGTGCCAGCAGTTTCTCGACAAGTACGCAGTATTTT. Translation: CASSFSTSTQYF.

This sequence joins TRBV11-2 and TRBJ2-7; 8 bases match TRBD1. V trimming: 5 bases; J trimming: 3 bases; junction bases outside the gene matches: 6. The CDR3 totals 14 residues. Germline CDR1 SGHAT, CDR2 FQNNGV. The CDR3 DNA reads TGTGCCAGCAGCCGAGTGGGACAGGTCTACGAGCAGTACTTC. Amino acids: CASSRVGQVYEQYF.

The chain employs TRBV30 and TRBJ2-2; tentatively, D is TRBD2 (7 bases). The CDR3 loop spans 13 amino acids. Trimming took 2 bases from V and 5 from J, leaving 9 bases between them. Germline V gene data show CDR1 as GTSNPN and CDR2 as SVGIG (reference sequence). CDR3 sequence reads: CAWSRGATGELFF. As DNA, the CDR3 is TGTGCCTGGAGTCGGGGGGCGACCGGGGAGCTGTTTTTT. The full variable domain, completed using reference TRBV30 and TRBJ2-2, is SQTIHQWPATLVQPVGSPLSLECTVEGTSNPNLYWYRQAAGRGLQLLFYSVGIGQISSEVPQNLSASRPQDRQFILSSKKLLLSDSGFYLCAWSRGATGELFFGEGSRLTVL.

The CDR3 DNA reads as TGTGCCAGCAGCTTATCGGGGGGCTACAATGAGCAGTTCTTC. Amino acid sequence: CASSLSGGYNEQFF. The chain couples TRBV11-2 to TRBJ2-1; 7 bases agree with TRBD2. The CDR3 has 14 residues. V shed 2 bases and J 3 bases; nucleotides not matched to a gene: 1. Germline V CDR1 and CDR2: SGHAT, FQNNGV.

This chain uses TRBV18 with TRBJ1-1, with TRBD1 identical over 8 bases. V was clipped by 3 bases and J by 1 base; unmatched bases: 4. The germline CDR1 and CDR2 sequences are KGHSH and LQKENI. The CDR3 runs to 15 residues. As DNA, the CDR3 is TGTGCCAGCTCACCTTTACAGGGGGAGAACACTGAAGCTTTCTTT. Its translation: CASSPLQGENTEAFF.

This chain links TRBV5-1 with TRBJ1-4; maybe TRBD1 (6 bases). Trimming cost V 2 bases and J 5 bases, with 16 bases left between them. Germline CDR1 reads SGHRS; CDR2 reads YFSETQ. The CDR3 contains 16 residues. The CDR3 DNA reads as TGCGCCAGCAGCTTACTTTCAGGGGCCCACAATGAAAAACTGTTTTTT. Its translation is CASSLLSGAHNEKLFF.

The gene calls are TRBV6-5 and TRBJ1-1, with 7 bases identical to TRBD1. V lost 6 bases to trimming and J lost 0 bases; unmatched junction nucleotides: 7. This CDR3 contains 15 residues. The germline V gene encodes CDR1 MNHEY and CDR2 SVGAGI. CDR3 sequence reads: CASSDSGTVNTEAFF. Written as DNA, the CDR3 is TGTGCCAGCAGCGACTCCGGGACAGTGAACACTGAAGCTTTCTTT.

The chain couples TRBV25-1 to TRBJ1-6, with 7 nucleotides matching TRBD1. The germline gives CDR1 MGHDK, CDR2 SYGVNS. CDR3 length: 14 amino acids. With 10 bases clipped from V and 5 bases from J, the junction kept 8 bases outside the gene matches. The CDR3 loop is CATQGGSDNSPLHF. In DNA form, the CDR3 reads TGTGCCACCCAGGGGGGATCTGATAATTCACCCCTCCACTTT.

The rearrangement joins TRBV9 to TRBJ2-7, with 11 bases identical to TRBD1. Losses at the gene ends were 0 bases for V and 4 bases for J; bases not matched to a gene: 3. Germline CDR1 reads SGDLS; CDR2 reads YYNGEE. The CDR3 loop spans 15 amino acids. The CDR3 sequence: CASSVGTGGNYEQYF. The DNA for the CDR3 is TGTGCCAGCAGCGTAGGGACAGGGGGCAATTACGAGCAGTACTTC. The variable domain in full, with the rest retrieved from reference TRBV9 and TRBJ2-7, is DSGVTQTPKHLITATGQRVTLRCSPRSGDLSVYWYQQSLDQGLQFLIQYYNGEERAKGNILERFSAQQFPDLHSELNLSSLELGDSALYFCASSVGTGGNYEQYFGPGTRLTVT.

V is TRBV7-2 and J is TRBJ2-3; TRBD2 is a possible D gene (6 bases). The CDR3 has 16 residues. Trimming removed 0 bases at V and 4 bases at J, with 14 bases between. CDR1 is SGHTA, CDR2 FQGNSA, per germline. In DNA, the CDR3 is TGTGCCAGCAGCTTAGCCCCGGGGCGGGACGCAGATACGCAGTATTTT. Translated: CASSLAPGRDADTQYF.

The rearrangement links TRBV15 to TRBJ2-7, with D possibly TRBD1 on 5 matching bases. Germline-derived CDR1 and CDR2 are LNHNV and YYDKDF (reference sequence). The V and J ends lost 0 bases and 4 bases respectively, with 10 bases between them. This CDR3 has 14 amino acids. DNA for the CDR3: TGTGCCACCAGCAGAGAAGGGGAAGGGTACGAGCAGTACTTC. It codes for CATSREGEGYEQYF.

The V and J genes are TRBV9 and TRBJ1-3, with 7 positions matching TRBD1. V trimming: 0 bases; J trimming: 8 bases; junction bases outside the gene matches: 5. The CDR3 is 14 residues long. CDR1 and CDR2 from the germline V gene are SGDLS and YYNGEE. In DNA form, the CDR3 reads TGTGCCAGCAGCGTAGCTACAGGGGAACACACCATATATTTT. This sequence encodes CASSVATGEHTIYF.

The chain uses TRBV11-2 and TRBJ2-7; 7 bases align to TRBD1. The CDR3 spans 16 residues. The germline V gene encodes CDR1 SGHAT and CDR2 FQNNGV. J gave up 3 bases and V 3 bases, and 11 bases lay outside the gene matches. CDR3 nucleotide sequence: TGTGCCAGCAGCTTTGGTGTTAGTACAGGGGACTACGAGCAGTACTTC. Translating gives CASSFGVSTGDYEQYF.

CDR3 protein: CASTLEGYYGYTF. CDR3 nucleotide sequence: TGTGCCAGCACTTTGGAGGGCTACTATGGCTACACCTTC. The chain combines TRBV2 with TRBJ1-2; unclear D gene. The CDR3 contains 13 residues. Germline CDR1 SNHLY, CDR2 FYNNEI. Trimming cost V 7 bases and J 3 bases, with 12 bases left between them.

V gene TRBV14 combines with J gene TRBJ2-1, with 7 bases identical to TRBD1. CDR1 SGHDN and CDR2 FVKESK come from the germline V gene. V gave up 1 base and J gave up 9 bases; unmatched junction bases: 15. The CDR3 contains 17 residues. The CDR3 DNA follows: TGTGCCAGCAGCCAAGGCCTGAAAGACAGGGTCAATGGTGAGCAGTTCTTC. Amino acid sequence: CASSQGLKDRVNGEQFF.

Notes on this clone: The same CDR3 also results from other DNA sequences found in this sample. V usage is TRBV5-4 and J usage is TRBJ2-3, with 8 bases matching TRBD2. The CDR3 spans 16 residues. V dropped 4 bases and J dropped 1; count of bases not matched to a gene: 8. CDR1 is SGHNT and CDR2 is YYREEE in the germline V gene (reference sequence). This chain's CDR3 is CASSPDGAGGTDTQYF. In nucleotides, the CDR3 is TGTGCCAGCAGCCCCGATGGAGCGGGGGGCACAGATACGCAGTATTTT.

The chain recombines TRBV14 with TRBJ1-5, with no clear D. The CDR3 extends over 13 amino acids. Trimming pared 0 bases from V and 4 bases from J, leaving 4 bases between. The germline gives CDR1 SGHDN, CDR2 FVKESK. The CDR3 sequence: CASSQDMNQPQHF. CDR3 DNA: TGTGCCAGCAGCCAAGATATGAATCAGCCCCAGCATTTT.

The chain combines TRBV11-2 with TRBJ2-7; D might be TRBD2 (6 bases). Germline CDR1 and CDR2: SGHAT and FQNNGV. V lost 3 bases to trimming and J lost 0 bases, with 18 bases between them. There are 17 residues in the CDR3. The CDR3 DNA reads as TGTGCCAGCAGCTTCGGGCGGGGTACAGGATTCTCCTACGAGCAGTACTTC. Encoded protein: CASSFGRGTGFSYEQYF.

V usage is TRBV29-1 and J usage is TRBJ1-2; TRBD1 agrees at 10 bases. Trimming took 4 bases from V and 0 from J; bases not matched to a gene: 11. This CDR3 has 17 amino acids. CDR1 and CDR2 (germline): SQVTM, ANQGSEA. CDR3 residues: CSVVGKTGGPSNYGYTF. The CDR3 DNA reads TGCAGCGTTGTGGGGAAGACAGGGGGCCCGTCTAACTATGGCTACACCTTC.

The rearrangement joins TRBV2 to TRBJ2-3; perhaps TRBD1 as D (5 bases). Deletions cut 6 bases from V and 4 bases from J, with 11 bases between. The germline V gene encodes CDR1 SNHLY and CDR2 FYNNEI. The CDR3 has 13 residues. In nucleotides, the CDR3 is TGTGCCAGCAGACTTGACAGCCCAGATACGCAGTATTTT. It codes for CASRLDSPDTQYF.